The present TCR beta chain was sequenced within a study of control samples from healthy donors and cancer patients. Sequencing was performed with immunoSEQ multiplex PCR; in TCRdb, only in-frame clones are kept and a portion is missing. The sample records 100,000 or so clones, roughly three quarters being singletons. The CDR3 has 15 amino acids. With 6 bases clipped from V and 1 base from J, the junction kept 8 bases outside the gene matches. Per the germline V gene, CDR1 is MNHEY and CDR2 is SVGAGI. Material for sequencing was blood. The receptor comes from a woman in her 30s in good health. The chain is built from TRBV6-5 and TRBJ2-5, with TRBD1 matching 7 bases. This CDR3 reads CASRKDRDSQETQYF. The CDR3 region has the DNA TGTGCCAGCAGGAAGGACCGGGACAGCCAAGAGACCCAGTACTTC.